This TCR beta chain stems from a study of human T cells and chemical hapten exposure. Across the whole study: TCR yields per sample varied, mainly owing to small pooled library volume differences.

Germline values: CDR1 SGHVS, CDR2 FQNEAQ. The V gene end was trimmed by 0 bases and the J gene end by 0 bases; junction bases not matched to a gene: 10. The CDR3 consists of 18 residues. Individual cDNA molecules had unique molecular identifiers attached to them by the library. In the authors' methods: Approximately 100,000 TCRs per sample was the median, with a range of roughly 23,224 to 750,000. Using its own MiXCR run on the reads, TCRdb lists one record per CDR3 protein. The V and J calls come from TCRdb's annotation, not from the publication. The sample has around 120,000 distinct CDR3 sequences; 8% to 9.5% are singletons. Study findings and constraints: No shift was seen in TCRs above 1 in 1000 frequency with DPC sensitization.

The study extracted total RNA from unfractionated whole blood. This clonotype was seen ten or more times. Its antigen is not identified. The sequenced sample was whole blood. The sequence derives from a human donor in good health. Some clones in this sample may be carry-over from other donors' samples. The V call is TRBV7-8, the J call TRBJ2-5, with 7 positions matching TRBD2. CDR3 sequence: CASSLAVGLAAHQETQYF. CDR3 DNA: TGTGCCAGCAGCTTAGCAGTTGGCCTAGCGGCCCACCAAGAGACCCAGTACTTC.